Sequencing of this T cell receptor (beta chain) was carried out in a study of blood T cell repertoires in COVID-19 (dated by TCRdb to the early 2020s). Regarding the study in general: The collaborator samples originated in the United States, Italy and Spain and spanned the acute and convalescent phases of COVID-19. The prospective study material was composed of cDNA or gDNA derived from T cells, B-cell-depleted T cells, or PBMCs. Subjects who had been exposed to COVID-19, were actively infected with it, or had recovered from it provided the deeply sampled blood TCRbeta repertoires that made up the dataset. The repertoires were released in a freely available public database intended as a resource for research on the immune response to SARS-CoV-2. The samples were drawn from two sources: the first 160 participants of the ongoing ImmuneRACE study, and 1,254 subjects contributed by 6 global collaborators. A de-identified subject ID, COVID-19 status, age in years and sex were almost always included in the sample metadata. Where HLA class I and class II types were available, the types were taken from metadata supplied by the sample provider, not from assay-based typing. Findings and caveats that apply to the study as a whole: How much clinical and demographic metadata was included differed by source and by participant, and the metadata was provided uncurated.

Concerning this clone itself: What antigen it recognizes has not been identified. Nothing much larger sits one base from this clone, and base qualities are not available.

TCRbeta CDR3 regions were amplified from genomic DNA by means of the immunoSEQ Assay, a bias-controlled multiplex PCR. Concerning the study's data processing: Nucleated cell counts per sample were estimated from amplification of reference gene primers within the assay. To quantify the absolute abundance of each unique TCRbeta CDR3 rearrangement, sequence reads were collapsed and filtered. Productive Simpson clonality was computed per sample as the square root of Simpson's diversity index over productive rearrangements. TCRdb obtained this table from immuneACCESS and retained in-frame rearrangements with V and J assigned. These tables miss some clones; where compared with another copy, unresolved V genes account for less than half of the shortfall, and the remainder is unexplained. Clonal size and the V and J genes are those of that table, whereas D and trimming came from the DNA. For this sample there are 300,000 to 400,000 clones; around 91% appear just once. The top ten clones comprise under 3.5% of the sample.

The CDR3, cysteine through phenylalanine, is 16 amino acids long. CDR3 DNA is the only sequence kept; it has 48 bases, read in frame from the first base. CDR1 and CDR2 are drawn from the germline V gene (reference sequence): MNHEY, SMNVEV. Relative to germline, V is missing 1 base and J is missing 5 bases, with 7 bases of the junction outside any gene match. Samples from volunteer blood donors who had recovered from COVID-19 were contributed by a second Seattle source. Collaborating institutions collected whole blood in K2EDTA tubes following their own protocols. For TCRbeta analysis, collaborators shipped samples in one of three forms: frozen whole blood, isolated PBMCs, or DNA extracted from either of those sample types.

The specimen sequenced was peripheral blood. The receptor was derived from a woman aged 18-29 years who had recovered from COVID-19. This chain is built from TRBV27 and TRBJ2-5, with 10 bases aligning to TRBD2. The DNA reads as follows: TGTGCCAGCAGTTTATACTCTAGCGGGAGTGGGGAGACCCAGTACTTC. Its protein product is CASSLYSSGSGETQYF.